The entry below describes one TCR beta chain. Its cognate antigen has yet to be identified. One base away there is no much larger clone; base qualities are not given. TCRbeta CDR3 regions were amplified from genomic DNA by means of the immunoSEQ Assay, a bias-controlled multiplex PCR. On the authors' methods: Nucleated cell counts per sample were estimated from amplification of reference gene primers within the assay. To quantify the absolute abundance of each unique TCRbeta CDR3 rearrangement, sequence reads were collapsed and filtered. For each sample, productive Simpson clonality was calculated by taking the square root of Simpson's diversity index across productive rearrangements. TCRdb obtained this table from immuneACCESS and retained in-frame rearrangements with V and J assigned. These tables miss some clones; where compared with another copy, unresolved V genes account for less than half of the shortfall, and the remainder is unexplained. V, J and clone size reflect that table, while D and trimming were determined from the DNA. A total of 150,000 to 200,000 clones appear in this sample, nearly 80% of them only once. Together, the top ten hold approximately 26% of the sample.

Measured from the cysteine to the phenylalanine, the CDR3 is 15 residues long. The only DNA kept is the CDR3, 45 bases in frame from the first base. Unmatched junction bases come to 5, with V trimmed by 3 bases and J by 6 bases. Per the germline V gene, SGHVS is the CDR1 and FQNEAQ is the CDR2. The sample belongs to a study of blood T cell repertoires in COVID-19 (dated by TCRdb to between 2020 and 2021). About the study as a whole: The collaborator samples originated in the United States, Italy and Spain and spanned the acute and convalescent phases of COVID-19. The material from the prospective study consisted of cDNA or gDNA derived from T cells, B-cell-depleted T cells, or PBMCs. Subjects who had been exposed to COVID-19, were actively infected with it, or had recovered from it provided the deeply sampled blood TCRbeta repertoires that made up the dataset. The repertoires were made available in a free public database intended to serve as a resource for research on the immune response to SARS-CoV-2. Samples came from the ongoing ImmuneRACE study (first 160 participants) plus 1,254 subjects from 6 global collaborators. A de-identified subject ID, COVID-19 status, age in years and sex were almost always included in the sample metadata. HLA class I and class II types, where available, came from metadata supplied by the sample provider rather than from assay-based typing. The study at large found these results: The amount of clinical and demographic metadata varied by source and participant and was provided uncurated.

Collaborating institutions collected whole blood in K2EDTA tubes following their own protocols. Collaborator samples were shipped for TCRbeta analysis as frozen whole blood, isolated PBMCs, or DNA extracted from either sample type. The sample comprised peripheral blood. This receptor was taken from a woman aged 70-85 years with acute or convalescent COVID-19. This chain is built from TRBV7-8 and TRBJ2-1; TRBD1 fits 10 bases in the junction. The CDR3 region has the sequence CASSFRRTGGNEQFF. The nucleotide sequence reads TGTGCCAGCAGCTTTAGACGGACAGGGGGCAATGAGCAGTTCTTC.